These T cell receptor beta chains were read from a single sample in a study of monozygotic twins with inflammatory bowel disease. From the 5' RACE reads, TCRdb lists one entry per CDR3 protein and no DNA. The sample table sets out around 220,000 distinct CDR3 sequences. The sample consisted of blood. Receptor source: a human donor with ulcerative colitis or Crohn's disease, or a healthy co-twin of an affected twin (not recorded which). CDR3s include the opening cysteine and the closing phenylalanine or tryptophan.

cdr3_aa j_call v_call cdr3_length
CASSPGVRYNEQFF TRBJ2-1 TRBV28 14
CASSFGRAGANVLTF TRBJ2-6 TRBV12-3/TRBV12-4 15
CASSPDRYEQYF TRBJ2-7 TRBV7-2 12
CASSTGSGGWYQETQYF TRBJ2-5 TRBV6-1 17
CASSQEIRGTGRTNEKLFF TRBJ1-4 TRBV4-1 19
CAISLTDDNSPLHF TRBJ1-6 TRBV10-3 14
CASSFGTGGSDTQYF TRBJ2-3 TRBV2 15
CASSSGQGSLNTGELFF TRBJ2-2 TRBV18 17
CASSLVGGASYEQYF TRBJ2-7 TRBV11-2 15
CASSPDRSNEQFF TRBJ2-1 TRBV9 13
CSAARNELSPDTQYF TRBJ2-3 TRBV20-1 15
CASSLEGPKNIQYF TRBJ2-4 TRBV11-2 14
CASSPYSGLPLNEQFF TRBJ2-1 TRBV6-2/TRBV6-3 16
CATSRDGREGSGVITDTQYF TRBJ2-3 TRBV15 20
CASSVAPRSYEQYF TRBJ2-7 TRBV9 14
CATNADSGELFF TRBJ2-2 TRBV4-3 12
CAISGVAGDGYTF TRBJ1-2 TRBV10-3 13
CASSLAAGQKTQYF TRBJ2-5 TRBV12-3/TRBV12-4 14
CASSLWKGAYEQYF TRBJ2-7 TRBV7-2 14
CASSYSRGYNQPQHF TRBJ1-5 TRBV6-5 15
CVSSLGQSSYNEQFF TRBJ2-1 TRBV7-2 15
CASSLRDRRYNEQFF TRBJ2-1 TRBV5-6 15
CASSLGQGTLDTQYF TRBJ2-3 TRBV7-8 15
CASGLVRGAEAFF TRBJ1-1 TRBV12-5 13
CASSPGGGYTF TRBJ1-2 TRBV12-3/TRBV12-4 11
CAISETSGGRAQYF TRBJ2-5 TRBV10-3 14
CAGSPPDRVGYYGYTF TRBJ1-2 TRBV5-1 16
CASSPSGGNEQYF TRBJ2-7 TRBV5-1 13
CASSQIPGQGYIQYF TRBJ2-4 TRBV4-3 15
CASSLESGSNTIYF TRBJ1-3 TRBV7-8 14
CASTKAGAANVLTF TRBJ2-6 TRBV25-1 14
CASRSGTGVYNEQFF TRBJ2-1 TRBV19 15
CASSLNHRPDQPQHF TRBJ1-5 TRBV12-3/TRBV12-4 15
CASSIRQIYNEQFF TRBJ2-1 TRBV19 14
CASSFGSGNEQFF TRBJ2-1 TRBV5-1 13
CATSVAGETQYF TRBJ2-5 TRBV24-1 12
CSAQLAGGSFVYEQYF TRBJ2-7 TRBV20-1 16
CASSYSGGNNSPLHF TRBJ1-6 TRBV6-2/TRBV6-3 15
CASSFETEKGQPQHF TRBJ1-5 TRBV7-9 15
CSAGSRTYEQYF TRBJ2-7 TRBV20-1 12